Presented here are 27 T cell receptor beta chains from one specimen sequenced in a study of control samples from healthy donors and cancer patients. The repertoire was sequenced with immunoSEQ multiplex PCR; TCRdb's copy has only in-frame clones and lacks some. The table includes some 120,000 clones, 75% to 95% detected once. Input material: blood. All receptors derive from a man aged 18 to 35 in good health.

V and J are TRBV14 and TRBJ2-5; D is undetermined. Trimming cost V 0 bases and J 5 bases, with 10 bases left between them. CDR3 length: 14 residues. From germline, CDR1 is SGHDN and CDR2 FVKESK. DNA for the CDR3: TGTGCCAGCAGCCAAGATCGCAGAGTTGAGACCCAGTACTTC. Its translation is CASSQDRRVETQYF.

The chain has TRBV5-1 and TRBJ1-4, with D maybe TRBD1 (5 bases). Germline V lookup: CDR1 SGHRS, CDR2 YFSETQ. The V gene lost 2 bases and the J gene lost 6 bases, with 11 bases spanning the gap. CDR3 length: 14 amino acids. CDR3 region: CASSFLGRDEKLFF. The CDR3 DNA is TGCGCCAGCAGCTTTCTAGGCAGGGATGAAAAACTGTTTTTT.

The chain employs TRBV24-1 and TRBJ2-7; TRBD2 agrees at 13 bases. The CDR3 totals 19 residues. Germline V CDR1 and CDR2: KGHDR, SFDVKD. The J segment lost 3 bases and the V segment lost 11 bases, leaving 21 bases of the junction unmatched. The CDR3 DNA follows: TGTGCCATTCCTCTCGTGGGGACTAGCGGGGACCCACTTTACTACGAGCAGTACGTC. Translating gives CAIPLVGTSGDPLYYEQYV.

This rearrangement joins TRBV19 to TRBJ2-1; weak D call: TRBD1 (8 bases). The CDR3 length is 15 residues. CDR1 and CDR2 (germline): LNHDA, SQIVND (reference sequence). Trimming removed 7 bases from V and 3 bases from J, with 16 bases in between. This chain's CDR3 is CASKERDRNYNEQFF. The CDR3 region has the DNA TGTGCCAGTAAAGAGCGGGACAGGAACTACAATGAGCAGTTCTTC.

The chain combines TRBV15 with TRBJ1-4; TRBD1 might be the D (5 bases). V lost 3 bases to trimming and J lost 5 bases, with 13 bases between them. The CDR3 contains 15 residues. Germline V CDR1 and CDR2: LNHNV, YYDKDF (reference sequence). The CDR3 DNA follows: TGTGCCACCAGCAGGGGGGGACGGACAAATGAAAAACTGTTTTTT. Its translation is CATSRGGRTNEKLFF.

The V gene is TRBV19, the J gene TRBJ2-3; tentative D call: TRBD2 (5 bases). CDR3 length: 14 amino acids. V lost 6 bases and J lost 0, with 10 bases in between. Germline lookup yields CDR1 LNHDA and CDR2 SQIVND (reference sequence). CDR3 sequence (DNA): TGTGCCAGTAGGATCGGCGGGAGCACAGATACGCAGTATTTT. Its translation is CASRIGGSTDTQYF.

The V call is TRBV19, the J call TRBJ1-5, with D uncertain. CDR1 and CDR2 (germline): LNHDA, SQIVND (reference sequence). The CDR3 runs 16 residues. The V gene lost 3 bases and the J gene lost 1 base, with 13 bases spanning the gap. CDR3 loop: CASSIWLSDSNQPQHF. For the CDR3, the DNA is TGTGCCAGTAGTATTTGGTTGTCTGACAGCAATCAGCCCCAGCATTTT. The full variable domain, completed using reference TRBV19 and TRBJ1-5, is DGGITQSPKYLFRKEGQNVTLSCEQNLNHDAMYWYRQDPGQGLRLIYYSQIVNDFQKGDIAEGYSVSREKKESFPLTVTSAQKNPTAFYLCASSIWLSDSNQPQHFGDGTRLSIL.

The CDR3 coding sequence is TGTGCCAGTAGTTCGGGGGTCACTGAAGCTTTCTTT. Encoded protein: CASSSGVTEAFF. The rearrangement joins TRBV19 to TRBJ1-1; D is perhaps TRBD1 (5 bases). The germline V gene has CDR1 LNHDA and CDR2 SQIVND (reference sequence). V gave up 5 bases and J gave up 4 bases, with 8 bases separating them. The CDR3 extends over 12 amino acids. Using reference TRBV19 and TRBJ1-1 for the parts outside the CDR3, the full variable domain is DGGITQSPKYLFRKEGQNVTLSCEQNLNHDAMYWYRQDPGQGLRLIYYSQIVNDFQKGDIAEGYSVSREKKESFPLTVTSAQKNPTAFYLCASSSGVTEAFFGQGTRLTVV.

V is TRBV5-6 and J is TRBJ2-7; TRBD2 agrees at 7 bases. The junction had 8 bases not matched to a gene; V was cut back by 1 base and J by 4 bases. Germline V lookup: CDR1 SGHDT, CDR2 YYEEEE. CDR3 size: 15 residues. Here the CDR3 reads CASSLLASGPYEQYV. Written as DNA, the CDR3 is TGTGCCAGCAGCTTGTTGGCTAGCGGACCTTACGAGCAGTACGTC.

J is TRBJ2-5 and V is TRBV5-1; 14 bases map to TRBD2. The CDR3 runs 15 residues. The trim removed 4 bases at V and 4 bases at J, leaving 3 bases unmatched. Germline V gives CDR1 SGHRS, CDR2 YFSETQ. The CDR3 sequence is CASSQGLAGGETQYF. CDR3 nucleotides: TGCGCCAGCAGCCAAGGACTAGCGGGGGGAGAGACCCAGTACTTC.

The chain combines TRBV29-1 with TRBJ1-4; 11 bases are a match to TRBD1. The trim removed 1 base at V and 7 bases at J, leaving 8 bases unmatched. CDR1 is SQVTM, CDR2 ANQGSEA, per germline. The CDR3 is 16 amino acids. The CDR3 DNA reads as TGCAGCGTTGAAGTAGGGACAGGGGGATTGGCTGAAAAACTGTTTTTT. This gives the protein CSVEVGTGGLAEKLFF. Supplemented by reference TRBV29-1 and TRBJ1-4, the full variable domain reads SAVISQKPSRDICQRGTSLTIQCQVDSQVTMMFWYRQQPGQSLTLIATANQGSEATYESGFVIDKFPISRPNLTFSTLTVSNMSPEDSSIYLCSVEVGTGGLAEKLFFGSGTQLSVL.

The chain employs TRBV9 and TRBJ2-2, with no clear D. The V gene lost 2 bases and the J gene lost 2 bases, with 7 bases spanning the gap. The germline gives CDR1 SGDLS, CDR2 YYNGEE. This CDR3 spans 14 amino acids. The DNA of the CDR3 is TGTGCCAGCAGCGTCCTTAGTAACACCGGGGAGCTGTTTTTT. Protein sequence: CASSVLSNTGELFF.

This chain connects TRBV6-5 to TRBJ1-1; no clear D. CDR1 and CDR2 (germline): MNHEY, SVGAGI. V shed 7 bases and J shed 9 bases, with 9 bases lying between them. This CDR3 spans 10 amino acids. The CDR3, as DNA: TGTGCCAGCACCGATGGGAAAGCTTTCTTT. Encoded protein: CASTDGKAFF.

The V gene is TRBV27, the J gene TRBJ1-2, with no clear D. The V gene lost 8 bases and the J gene lost 1 base, with 8 bases spanning the gap. CDR3 length: 12 residues. CDR1 and CDR2 from the germline V gene are MNHEY and SMNVEV (reference sequence). CDR3 amino acids: CASGLLNYGYTF. The CDR3 coding sequence is TGTGCCAGCGGATTGCTTAACTATGGCTACACCTTC.

The chain has TRBV11-2 and TRBJ2-5; 8 nucleotides agree with TRBD2. Per the germline V gene, CDR1 is SGHAT and CDR2 is FQNNGV. The CDR3 is 15 residues long. V trimming: 5 bases; J trimming: 5 bases; junction bases outside the gene matches: 10. The CDR3 bases are TGTGCCAGCAGCCCCTGGGGACTAGGGGGTGAGACCCAGTACTTC. This codes for CASSPWGLGGETQYF. The whole variable domain, remainder taken from reference TRBV11-2 and TRBJ2-5, is EAGVAQSPRYKIIEKRQSVAFWCNPISGHATLYWYQQILGQGPKLLIQFQNNGVVDDSQLPKDRFSAERLKGVDSTLKIQPAKLEDSAVYLCASSPWGLGGETQYFGPGTRLLVL.

This chain uses TRBV12-3 or TRBV12-4 with TRBJ1-2, with D unclear. The V gene lost 3 bases and the J gene lost 7 bases, with 9 bases spanning the gap. This CDR3 contains 12 residues. CDR3 bases: TGTGCCAGCAGTTTGGCCCTTGGTGGCTACACCTTC. The encoded protein is CASSLALGGYTF.

The J gene is TRBJ2-4, the V gene TRBV7-3, with no clear D. V dropped 3 bases and J dropped 1 base, with 13 bases sitting between them. There are 16 residues in the CDR3. CDR1 and CDR2 from the germline V gene are SGHTA and FQGTGA. The CDR3 region has the DNA TGTGCCAGCAGCTTGAGCCTAGGCTGTGCCAAAAACATTCAGTACTTC. This codes for CASSLSLGCAKNIQYF.

This chain uses TRBV19 with TRBJ2-7, with 8 bases identical to TRBD2. CDR3 length equals 15 residues. Trimming cost V 5 bases and J 1 base; bases outside gene matches: 7. The germline gives CDR1 LNHDA, CDR2 SQIVND (reference sequence). CDR3: CASSSLGLGSYEQYF. CDR3 DNA sequence: TGTGCCAGTAGTTCACTGGGACTAGGTTCCTACGAGCAGTACTTC.

The chain employs TRBV19 and TRBJ1-6; D is ambiguous. The length of the CDR3 is 18 residues. The germline V and J ends were trimmed by 2 bases and 3 bases, with 17 bases remaining between them. Germline CDR1 reads LNHDA; CDR2 reads SQIVND (reference sequence). Here the CDR3 reads CASSISGRPNDYNSPLHF. The CDR3 DNA is TGTGCCAGTAGTATATCGGGTAGGCCTAATGACTATAATTCACCCCTCCACTTT.

The chain joins TRBV7-9 to TRBJ2-4, with 11 bases identical to TRBD2. The germline gives CDR1 SEHNR, CDR2 FQNEAQ (reference sequence). This CDR3 is built from 14 residues. Trimming took 5 bases from V and 8 from J; bases not matched to a gene: 5. The CDR3 region has the DNA TGTGCCAGCAGCCGGGGACTAGCGGTTCACATTCAGTACTTC. It yields the protein CASSRGLAVHIQYF. Combining the CDR3 with reference TRBV7-9 and TRBJ2-4 gives the whole variable domain DTGVSQNPRHKITKRGQNVTFRCDPISEHNRLYWYRQTLGQGPEFLTYFQNEAQLEKSRLLSDRFSAERPKGSFSTLEIQRTEQGDSAMYLCASSRGLAVHIQYFGAGTRLSVL.

The V call is TRBV4-1, the J call TRBJ1-2; perhaps TRBD1 as D (5 bases). The CDR3 is 14 amino acids. The germline V gene has CDR1 MGHRA and CDR2 YSYEKL. V dropped 4 bases and J dropped 4 bases, with 13 bases sitting between them. CDR3 nucleotide sequence: TGCGCCAGCAGCCCAAACCAGGGTGGCTATGGCTACACCTTC. This sequence encodes CASSPNQGGYGYTF.

This clone was found once. This chain joins TRBV7-9 and TRBJ2-3; 12 bases agree with TRBD2. Germline CDR1 SEHNR, CDR2 FQNEAQ (reference sequence). The CDR3 totals 16 residues. V lost 6 bases to trimming and J lost 2 bases; unmatched junction nucleotides: 6. CDR3 sequence reads: CASRSTSGGSTDTQYF. CDR3 nucleotide sequence: TGTGCCAGCAGGTCCACTAGCGGGGGGTCCACAGATACGCAGTATTTT. The full variable domain, completed using reference TRBV7-9 and TRBJ2-3, is DTGVSQNPRHKITKRGQNVTFRCDPISEHNRLYWYRQTLGQGPEFLTYFQNEAQLEKSRLLSDRFSAERPKGSFSTLEIQRTEQGDSAMYLCASRSTSGGSTDTQYFGPGTRLTVL.

V usage is TRBV24-1 and J usage is TRBJ2-5, with 8 bases identical to TRBD2. V was pared by 6 bases and J by 11 bases, with 7 bases of the junction left unmatched. In germline, CDR1 is KGHDR, CDR2 SFDVKD. The CDR3 is 12 residues long. This CDR3 is CATSSGSGPQYF. CDR3 sequence (DNA): TGTGCCACCAGTAGCGGGAGTGGACCGCAGTACTTC.

The chain employs TRBV6-5 and TRBJ1-1, with D perhaps matching TRBD1 (6 bases). The CDR3 runs 14 residues. V was clipped by 5 bases and J by 2 bases, with 12 bases between them. The V gene's germline CDR1 is MNHEY and CDR2 SVGAGI. CDR3 loop: CASSPGTTNTEAFF. The CDR3 bases are TGTGCCAGCAGTCCCGGGACAACCAACACTGAAGCTTTCTTT.

This clone was picked up a small number of times. This chain connects TRBV5-1 to TRBJ1-4; 12 positions agree with TRBD1. Germline CDR1 is SGHRS and CDR2 is YFSETQ. This CDR3 has 15 residues. Losses at the gene ends were 4 bases for V and 7 bases for J; bases not matched to a gene: 5. The CDR3 DNA is TGCGCCAGCAGCACCCGGGACAGGGGGCGTGAAAAACTGTTTTTT. Protein: CASSTRDRGREKLFF.

The chain combines TRBV15 with TRBJ1-3, with D possibly being TRBD1 (5 bases). V lost 5 bases to trimming and J lost 2 bases, with 10 bases between them. CDR3 length: 14 amino acids. Looked up from germline, CDR1 is LNHNV and CDR2 is YYDKDF (reference sequence). The CDR3 DNA follows: TGTGCCACCAGCGACCCAGGGACTGGAAACACCATATATTTT. Translation: CATSDPGTGNTIYF.

The gene calls are TRBV4-2 and TRBJ1-5; D not resolved. Trimming took off 4 bases at V and 6 bases at J, with 10 bases between the two ends. This CDR3 region has 13 residues. Germline V gives CDR1 LGHNA, CDR2 YNFKEQ. The CDR3 loop is CASSPRTGQPQHF. In nucleotides, the CDR3 is TGTGCCAGCAGCCCCAGAACCGGTCAGCCCCAGCATTTT.